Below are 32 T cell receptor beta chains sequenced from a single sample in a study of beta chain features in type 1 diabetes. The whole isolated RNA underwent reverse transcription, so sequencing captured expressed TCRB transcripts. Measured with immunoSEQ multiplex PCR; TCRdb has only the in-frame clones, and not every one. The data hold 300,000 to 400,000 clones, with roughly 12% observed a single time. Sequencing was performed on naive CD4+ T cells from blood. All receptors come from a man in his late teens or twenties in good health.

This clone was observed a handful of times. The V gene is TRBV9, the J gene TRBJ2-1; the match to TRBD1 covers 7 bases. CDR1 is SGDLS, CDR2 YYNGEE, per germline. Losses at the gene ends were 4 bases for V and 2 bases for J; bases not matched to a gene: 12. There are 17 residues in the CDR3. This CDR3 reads CASSSRVGQNTYNEQFF. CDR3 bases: TGTGCCAGCAGCTCCCGAGTGGGACAGAATACCTACAATGAGCAGTTCTTC.

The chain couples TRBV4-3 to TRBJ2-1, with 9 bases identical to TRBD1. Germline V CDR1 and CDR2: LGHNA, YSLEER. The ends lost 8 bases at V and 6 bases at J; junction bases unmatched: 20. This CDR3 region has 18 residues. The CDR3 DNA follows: TGCGCCAGCTCCTGGACATTGTGGGGACAGGGAATGGTCAATGAGCAGTTCTTC. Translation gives CASSWTLWGQGMVNEQFF.

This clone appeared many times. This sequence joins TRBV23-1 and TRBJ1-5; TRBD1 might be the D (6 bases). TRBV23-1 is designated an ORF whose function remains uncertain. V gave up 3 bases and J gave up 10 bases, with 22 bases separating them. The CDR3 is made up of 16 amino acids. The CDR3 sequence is CASSQTFGTPGCPQHF. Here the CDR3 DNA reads TGCGCCAGCAGTCAGACCTTCGGGACACCCGGTTGTCCCCAGCATTTT.

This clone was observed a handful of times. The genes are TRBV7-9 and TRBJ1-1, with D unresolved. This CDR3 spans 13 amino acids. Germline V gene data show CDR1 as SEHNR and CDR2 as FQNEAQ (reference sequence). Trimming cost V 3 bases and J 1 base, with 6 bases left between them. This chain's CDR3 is CASSFRRNTEAFF. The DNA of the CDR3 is TGTGCCAGCAGCTTCCGGAGGAACACTGAAGCTTTCTTT.

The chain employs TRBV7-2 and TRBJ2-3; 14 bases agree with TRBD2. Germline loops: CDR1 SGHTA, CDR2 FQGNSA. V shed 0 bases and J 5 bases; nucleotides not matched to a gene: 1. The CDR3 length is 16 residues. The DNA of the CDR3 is TGTGCCAGCAGCTTAGCGGGACTAGCGGGAGAAGATACGCAGTATTTT. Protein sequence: CASSLAGLAGEDTQYF.

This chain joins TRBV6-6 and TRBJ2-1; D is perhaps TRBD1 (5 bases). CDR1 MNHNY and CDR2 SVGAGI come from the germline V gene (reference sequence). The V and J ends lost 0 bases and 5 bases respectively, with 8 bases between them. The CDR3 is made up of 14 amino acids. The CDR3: CASSYSGRDNEQFF. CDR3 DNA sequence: TGTGCCAGCAGTTACTCGGGCAGGGACAATGAGCAGTTCTTC.

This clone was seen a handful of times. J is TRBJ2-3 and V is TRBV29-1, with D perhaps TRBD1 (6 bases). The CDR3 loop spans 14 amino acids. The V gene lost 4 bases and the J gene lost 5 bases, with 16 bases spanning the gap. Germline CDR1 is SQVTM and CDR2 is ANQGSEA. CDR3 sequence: CSVALGGKGDTQYF. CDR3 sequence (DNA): TGCAGCGTTGCATTAGGGGGAAAGGGAGATACGCAGTATTTT.

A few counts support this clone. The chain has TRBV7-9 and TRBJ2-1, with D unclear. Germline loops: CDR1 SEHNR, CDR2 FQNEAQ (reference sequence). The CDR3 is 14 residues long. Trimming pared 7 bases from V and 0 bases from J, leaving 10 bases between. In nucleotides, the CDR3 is TGTGCCAGCACCGCGGAGAGCTCCTACAATGAGCAGTTCTTC. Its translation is CASTAESSYNEQFF.

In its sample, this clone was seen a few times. The CDR3 spells CASSGGLAGITDTQYF. The CDR3, as DNA: TGTGCCAGCAGTGGGGGGCTAGCGGGGATCACAGATACGCAGTATTTT. The chain employs TRBV28 and TRBJ2-3, with 9 positions matching TRBD2. The CDR3 totals 16 residues. The trim removed 5 bases at V and 2 bases at J, leaving 8 bases unmatched. Per germline, CDR1 MDHEN and CDR2 SYDVKM.

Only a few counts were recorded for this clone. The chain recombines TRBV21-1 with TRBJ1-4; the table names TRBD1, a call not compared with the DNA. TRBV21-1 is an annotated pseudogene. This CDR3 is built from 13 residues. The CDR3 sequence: CAINGQGNEKLFF. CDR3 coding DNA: TGTGCCATCAATGGACAGGGGAATGAAAAACTGTTTTTT.

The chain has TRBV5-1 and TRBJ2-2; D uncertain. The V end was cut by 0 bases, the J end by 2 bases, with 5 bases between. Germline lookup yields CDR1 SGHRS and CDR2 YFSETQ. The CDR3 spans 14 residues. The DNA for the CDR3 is TGCGCCAGCAGCTTGGAACACAACACCGGGGAGCTGTTTTTT. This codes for CASSLEHNTGELFF.

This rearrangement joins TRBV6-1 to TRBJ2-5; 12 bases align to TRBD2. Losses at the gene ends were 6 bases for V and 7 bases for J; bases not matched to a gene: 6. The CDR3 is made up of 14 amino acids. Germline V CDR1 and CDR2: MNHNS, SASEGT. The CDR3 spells CASRPLAGGGTQYF. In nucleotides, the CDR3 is TGTGCCAGCAGGCCACTAGCGGGGGGTGGGACCCAGTACTTC.

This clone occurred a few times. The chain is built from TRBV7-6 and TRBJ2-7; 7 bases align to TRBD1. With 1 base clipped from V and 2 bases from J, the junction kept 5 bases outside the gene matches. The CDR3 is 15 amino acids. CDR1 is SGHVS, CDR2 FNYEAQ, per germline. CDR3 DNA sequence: TGTGCCAGCAGCTTAGTAGGGACAGTTCCCTACGAGCAGTACTTC. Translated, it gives CASSLVGTVPYEQYF.

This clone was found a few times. The CDR3 loop reads CASSITGLNEKLFF. As DNA, the CDR3 is TGTGCCAGTAGTATAACGGGTCTAAATGAAAAACTGTTTTTT. The chain uses TRBV19 and TRBJ1-4; D remains unclear. The germline V and J ends were trimmed by 2 bases and 5 bases, with 9 bases remaining between them. This CDR3 spans 14 amino acids. Germline lookup yields CDR1 LNHDA and CDR2 SQIVND (reference sequence). Full variable domain (outside the CDR3, taken from reference TRBV19 and TRBJ1-4): DGGITQSPKYLFRKEGQNVTLSCEQNLNHDAMYWYRQDPGQGLRLIYYSQIVNDFQKGDIAEGYSVSREKKESFPLTVTSAQKNPTAFYLCASSITGLNEKLFFGSGTQLSVL.

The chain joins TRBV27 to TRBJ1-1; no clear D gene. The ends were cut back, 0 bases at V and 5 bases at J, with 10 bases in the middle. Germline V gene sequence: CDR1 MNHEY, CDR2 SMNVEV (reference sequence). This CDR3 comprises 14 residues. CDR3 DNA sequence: TGTGCCAGCAGTTTATCCGGGGAAGGAACTGAAGCTTTCTTT. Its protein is CASSLSGEGTEAFF.

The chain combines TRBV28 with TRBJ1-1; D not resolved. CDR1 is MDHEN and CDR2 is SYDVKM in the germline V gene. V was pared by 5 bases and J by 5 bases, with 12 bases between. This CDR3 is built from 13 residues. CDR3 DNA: TGTGCCAGCAGTCCACAGACGGGAACTGAAGCTTTCTTT. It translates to CASSPQTGTEAFF.

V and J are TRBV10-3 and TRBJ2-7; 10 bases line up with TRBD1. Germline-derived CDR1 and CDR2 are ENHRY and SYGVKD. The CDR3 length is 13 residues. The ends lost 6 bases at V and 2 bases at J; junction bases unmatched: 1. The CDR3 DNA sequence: TGTGCCATCAGGGGACAGGGGACCTACGAGCAGTACTTC. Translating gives CAIRGQGTYEQYF.

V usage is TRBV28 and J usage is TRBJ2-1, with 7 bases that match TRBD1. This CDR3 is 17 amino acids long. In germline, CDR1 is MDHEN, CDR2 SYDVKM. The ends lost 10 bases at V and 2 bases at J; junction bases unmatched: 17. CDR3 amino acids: CATEGSLRQGPYNEQFF. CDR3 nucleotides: TGTGCCACCGAGGGAAGTCTTCGACAGGGCCCCTACAATGAGCAGTTCTTC.

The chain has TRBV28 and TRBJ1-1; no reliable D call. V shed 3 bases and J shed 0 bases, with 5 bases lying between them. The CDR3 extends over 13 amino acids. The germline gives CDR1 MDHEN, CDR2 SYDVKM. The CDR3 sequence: CASSLGMNTEAFF. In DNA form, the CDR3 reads TGTGCCAGCAGTTTGGGCATGAACACTGAAGCTTTCTTT.

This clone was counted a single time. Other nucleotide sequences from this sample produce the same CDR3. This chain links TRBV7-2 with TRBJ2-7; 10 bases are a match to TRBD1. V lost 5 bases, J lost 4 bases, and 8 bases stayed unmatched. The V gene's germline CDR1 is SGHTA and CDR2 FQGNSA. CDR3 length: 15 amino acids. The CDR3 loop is CASSPRQGAGYEQYF. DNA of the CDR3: TGTGCCAGCAGCCCAAGACAGGGGGCGGGATACGAGCAGTACTTC.

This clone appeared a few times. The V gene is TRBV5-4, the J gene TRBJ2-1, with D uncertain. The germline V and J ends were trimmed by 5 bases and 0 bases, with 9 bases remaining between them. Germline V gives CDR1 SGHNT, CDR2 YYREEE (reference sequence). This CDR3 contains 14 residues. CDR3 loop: CASSSTGSYNEQFF. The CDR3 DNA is TGTGCCAGCAGTAGCACGGGCTCCTACAATGAGCAGTTCTTC.

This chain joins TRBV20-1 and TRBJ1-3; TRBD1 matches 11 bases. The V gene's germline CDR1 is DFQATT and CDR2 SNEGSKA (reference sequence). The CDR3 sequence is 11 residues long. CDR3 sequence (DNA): TGCGGACAGGGGGCAGGAAACACCATATATTTT. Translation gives CGQGAGNTIYF.

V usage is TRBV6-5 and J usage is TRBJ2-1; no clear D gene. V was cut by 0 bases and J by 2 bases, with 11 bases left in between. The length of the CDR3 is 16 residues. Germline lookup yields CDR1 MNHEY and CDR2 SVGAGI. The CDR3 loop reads CASSYSIVSTYNEQFF. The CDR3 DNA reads TGTGCCAGCAGTTACTCGATCGTGTCTACCTACAATGAGCAGTTCTTC.

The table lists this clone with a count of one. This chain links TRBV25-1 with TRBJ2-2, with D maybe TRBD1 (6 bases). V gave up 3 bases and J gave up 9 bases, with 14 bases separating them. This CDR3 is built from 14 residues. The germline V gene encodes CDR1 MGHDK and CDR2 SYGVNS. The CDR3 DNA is TGTGCCAGCAGTGATCCCAGGGGATCAAGGGAGCTGTTTTTT. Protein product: CASSDPRGSRELFF.

The CDR3 nucleotides read TGCAGCGGGTGGGACAGGGGGCCGCCCGAAGCTTTCTTT. Translation gives CSGWDRGPPEAFF. This chain links TRBV29-1 with TRBJ1-1; 12 bases line up with TRBD1. Germline CDR1 and CDR2: SQVTM and ANQGSEA. With 7 bases clipped from V and 8 bases from J, the junction kept 8 bases outside the gene matches. This CDR3 is built from 13 residues.

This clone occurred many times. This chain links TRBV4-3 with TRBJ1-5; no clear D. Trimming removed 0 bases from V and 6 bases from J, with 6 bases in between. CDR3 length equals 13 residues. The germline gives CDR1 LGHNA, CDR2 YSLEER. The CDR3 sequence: CASSQDSSQPQHF. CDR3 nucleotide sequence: TGCGCCAGCAGCCAAGATAGCTCTCAGCCCCAGCATTTT.

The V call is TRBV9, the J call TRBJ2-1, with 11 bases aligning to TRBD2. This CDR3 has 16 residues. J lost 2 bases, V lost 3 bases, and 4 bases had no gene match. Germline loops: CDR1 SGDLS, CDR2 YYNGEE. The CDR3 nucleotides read TGTGCCAGCAGCGAGAGACTAGCGGGACCCTACAATGAGCAGTTCTTC. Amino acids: CASSERLAGPYNEQFF.

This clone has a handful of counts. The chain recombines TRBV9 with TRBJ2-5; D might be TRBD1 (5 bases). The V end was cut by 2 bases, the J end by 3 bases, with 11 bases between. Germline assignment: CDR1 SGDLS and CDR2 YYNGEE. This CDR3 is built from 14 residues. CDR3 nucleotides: TGTGCCAGCAGCGTCCACGACAGAAAAGAGACCCAGTACTTC. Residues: CASSVHDRKETQYF.

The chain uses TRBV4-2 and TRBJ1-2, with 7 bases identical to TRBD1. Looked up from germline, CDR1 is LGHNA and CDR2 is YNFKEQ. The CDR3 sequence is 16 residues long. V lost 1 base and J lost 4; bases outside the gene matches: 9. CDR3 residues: CASSQVQGRNFYGYTF. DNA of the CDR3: TGTGCCAGCAGCCAAGTACAGGGGAGGAATTTCTATGGCTACACCTTC.

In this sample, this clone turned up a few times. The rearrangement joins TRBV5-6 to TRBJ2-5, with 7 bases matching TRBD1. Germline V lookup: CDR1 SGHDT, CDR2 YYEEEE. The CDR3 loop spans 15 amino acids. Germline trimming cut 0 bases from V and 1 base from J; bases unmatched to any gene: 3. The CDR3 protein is CASSLGQGVQETQYF. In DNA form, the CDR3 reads TGTGCCAGCAGCTTGGGCCAGGGGGTCCAAGAGACCCAGTACTTC.

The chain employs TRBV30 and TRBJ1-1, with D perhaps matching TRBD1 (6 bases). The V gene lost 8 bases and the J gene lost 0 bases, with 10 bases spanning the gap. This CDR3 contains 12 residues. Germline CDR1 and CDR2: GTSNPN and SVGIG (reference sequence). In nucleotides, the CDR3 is TGTGCCGGTCGACAGGTGAACACTGAAGCTTTCTTT. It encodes CAGRQVNTEAFF. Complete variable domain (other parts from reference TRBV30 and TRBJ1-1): SQTIHQWPATLVQPVGSPLSLECTVEGTSNPNLYWYRQAAGRGLQLLFYSVGIGQISSEVPQNLSASRPQDRQFILSSKKLLLSDSGFYLCAGRQVNTEAFFGQGTRLTVV.

In DNA form, the CDR3 reads TGTGCCAGCAGTCCCGGGGGGTCCACCGGGGAGCTGTTTTTT. Translation: CASSPGGSTGELFF. The chain couples TRBV6-5 to TRBJ2-2; TRBD2 matches at 7 bases. CDR1 is MNHEY, CDR2 SVGAGI, per germline. This CDR3 comprises 14 residues. Trimming cost V 5 bases and J 4 bases; bases outside gene matches: 4.